Below, 26 T cell receptor beta chains from the same sample are listed, as sequenced in a study of technical replicates of blood from a few donors. Some clones are missing from TCRdb's copy, which holds only in-frame ones; the method was immunoSEQ multiplex PCR. The repertoire holds approximately 12,000 clones, with almost 95% as singletons. The sequencing input was PBMCs. The receptor source for this set is a human donor in good health.

The chain combines TRBV4-2 with TRBJ2-5; tentative D call: TRBD1 (5 bases). Trimming took 0 bases from V and 10 from J, leaving 18 bases between them. The germline gives CDR1 LGHNA, CDR2 YNFKEQ. CDR3 length: 15 residues. The CDR3 protein is CASSQDWGSTGIQYF. DNA for the CDR3: TGTGCCAGCAGCCAAGATTGGGGCTCTACTGGTATCCAGTACTTC.

The chain combines TRBV10-2 with TRBJ2-5, with 10 bases that match TRBD2. Germline CDR1 reads WSHSY; CDR2 reads SAAADI. The CDR3 length is 15 residues. V lost 5 bases to trimming and J lost 6 bases; unmatched junction nucleotides: 9. Here the CDR3 DNA reads TGCGCCAGCAGTACAAGCGGGAGGGCCGTAAAGACCCAGTACTTC. Translated, it gives CASSTSGRAVKTQYF.

The chain couples TRBV4-1 to TRBJ1-5, with D unclear. Germline loops: CDR1 MGHRA, CDR2 YSYEKL. V gave up 0 bases and J gave up 4 bases, with 4 bases separating them. The CDR3 is 13 residues long. The CDR3 is CASSQDMNQPQHF. The DNA of the CDR3 is TGCGCCAGCAGCCAAGACATGAATCAGCCCCAGCATTTT.

This rearrangement joins TRBV10-3 to TRBJ2-1, with TRBD2 matching over 9 bases. CDR3 length equals 14 residues. V shed 7 bases, J shed 5 bases, and the junction held 6 bases outside the gene matches. Germline lookup yields CDR1 ENHRY and CDR2 SYGVKD. In nucleotides, the CDR3 is TGTGCCATCAATCCTAGCGGGGCGGACAATGAGCAGTTCTTC. It encodes CAINPSGADNEQFF.

The rearrangement joins TRBV7-8 to TRBJ2-5, with TRBD2 matching 10 bases. This CDR3 is built from 14 residues. After removal of 1 base from V and 7 bases from J, the junction contained 3 bases not matched to a gene. The germline CDR1 and CDR2 sequences are SGHVS and FQNEAQ. The chain's CDR3 is CASSLGSSGRTQYF. DNA of the CDR3: TGTGCCAGCAGCTTAGGTTCTAGCGGGAGGACCCAGTACTTC.

V usage is TRBV5-1 and J usage is TRBJ2-5; weak D call: TRBD1 (5 bases). Germline CDR1 and CDR2: SGHRS and YFSETQ. The CDR3 is made up of 14 amino acids. Trimming removed 5 bases at V and 5 bases at J, with 16 bases between. CDR3 DNA: TGCGCCAGCAGAGGGGCCAGGGTAGAGGAGACCCAGTACTTC. It yields the protein CASRGARVEETQYF.

The gene calls are TRBV28 and TRBJ2-7; 8 nucleotides agree with TRBD1. V gave up 6 bases and J gave up 2 bases; unmatched junction bases: 6. Germline loops: CDR1 MDHEN, CDR2 SYDVKM. The CDR3 totals 14 residues. The CDR3 nucleotides are TGTGCCAGCAGCCACGGACAGGGTCCCTACGAGCAGTACTTC. Its protein product is CASSHGQGPYEQYF.

The CDR3: CASSGARLYEQYF. The CDR3 DNA reads as TGTGCCAGCAGTGGGGCACGGCTCTACGAGCAGTACTTC. The V gene is TRBV6-1, the J gene TRBJ2-7; D ambiguous. From germline, CDR1 is MNHNS and CDR2 SASEGT. This CDR3 is built from 13 residues. Trimming shortened V by 4 bases and J by 3 bases, and 10 bases separated the two germline ends.

This rearrangement joins TRBV4-2 to TRBJ2-1; TRBD2 matches at 7 bases. Germline CDR1 and CDR2: LGHNA and YNFKEQ. Germline trimming cut 0 bases from V and 6 bases from J; bases unmatched to any gene: 11. The CDR3 loop spans 17 amino acids. This chain's CDR3 is CASSQEGRLAEGNEQFF. CDR3 sequence (DNA): TGTGCCAGCAGCCAAGAAGGGCGTCTAGCGGAGGGCAATGAGCAGTTCTTC.

The rearrangement links TRBV4-1 to TRBJ2-1, with TRBD2 identical over 13 bases. Germline trimming cut 0 bases from V and 8 bases from J; bases unmatched to any gene: 7. The germline V gene has CDR1 MGHRA and CDR2 YSYEKL. This CDR3 is 17 amino acids long. Here the CDR3 reads CASSQDLGTSGKDEQFF. The CDR3 nucleotides are TGCGCCAGCAGCCAAGATTTAGGGACTAGCGGGAAAGATGAGCAGTTCTTC.

This clone is a singleton in its sample. J is TRBJ1-1 and V is TRBV7-6; D may be TRBD1 (6 bases). The CDR3 has 14 residues. Trimming took 4 bases from V and 6 from J, leaving 15 bases between them. Germline CDR1 SGHVS, CDR2 FNYEAQ. The CDR3 coding sequence is TGTGCCAGCAGCTCCAGGGGCCCTGAGTCTGAAGCTTTCTTT. Its translation is CASSSRGPESEAFF.

The rearrangement links TRBV27 to TRBJ2-1; TRBD1 might be the D (5 bases). This CDR3 contains 13 residues. Per germline, CDR1 MNHEY and CDR2 SMNVEV (reference sequence). V lost 2 bases and J 4 bases, leaving 6 bases between the germline ends. Here the CDR3 reads CASSLDRYNEQFF. CDR3 bases: TGTGCCAGCAGTTTAGACAGATACAATGAGCAGTTCTTC.

The chain links TRBV2 to TRBJ2-1, with 8 positions matching TRBD2. The CDR3 loop spans 12 amino acids. From germline, CDR1 is SNHLY and CDR2 FYNNEI. Trimming took 6 bases from V and 7 from J; bases not matched to a gene: 2. CDR3 residues: CASRGLGNEQFF. Here the CDR3 DNA reads TGTGCCAGCAGGGGACTAGGAAATGAGCAGTTCTTC.

V usage is TRBV6-6 and J usage is TRBJ2-6; D remains unclear. Germline V gives CDR1 MNHNY, CDR2 SVGAGI (reference sequence). V dropped 10 bases and J dropped 1 base, with 8 bases sitting between them. There are 13 residues in the CDR3. The DNA of the CDR3 is TGTGCCACCGCGAGTTCTGGGGCCAACGTCCTGACTTTC. Its protein product is CATASSGANVLTF.

The rearrangement joins TRBV19 to TRBJ1-2, with TRBD1 matching over 8 bases. The CDR3 runs to 17 residues. The germline V gene has CDR1 LNHDA and CDR2 SQIVND (reference sequence). J was trimmed by 4 bases and V by 7 bases; bases with no gene match: 17. CDR3 sequence reads: CASTFGTGPISPYGYTF. The DNA of the CDR3 is TGTGCCAGTACCTTCGGGACAGGCCCTATTAGCCCCTATGGCTACACCTTC.

V usage is TRBV28 and J usage is TRBJ2-7, with D unclear. The V and J ends lost 6 bases and 3 bases respectively, with 6 bases between them. CDR3 length equals 11 residues. The germline V gene has CDR1 MDHEN and CDR2 SYDVKM. The CDR3 protein is CASSSLYEQYF. The CDR3 DNA reads as TGTGCCAGCAGCTCCCTCTACGAGCAGTACTTC.

The rearrangement uses TRBV27 and TRBJ2-5, with D maybe TRBD1 (6 bases). V was cut by 5 bases and J by 2 bases, with 15 bases left in between. This CDR3 comprises 15 residues. CDR1 is MNHEY and CDR2 is SMNVEV in the germline V gene (reference sequence). CDR3 sequence (DNA): TGTGCCAGCAGTCCCCAAGTGGGGGCTCAAGAGACCCAGTACTTC. This gives the protein CASSPQVGAQETQYF.

The V call is TRBV2, the J call TRBJ1-2, with 8 bases fitting TRBD1. Germline V gene sequence: CDR1 SNHLY, CDR2 FYNNEI. There are 10 residues in the CDR3. Trimming at V came to 8 bases and at J to 12 bases, leaving 5 bases not matched to a gene. The CDR3 loop reads CASGDRSHTF. The CDR3 nucleotides are TGTGCCAGCGGGGACAGGTCCCACACCTTC. Full variable domain (missing parts from reference TRBV2 and TRBJ1-2): EPEVTQTPSHQVTQMGQEVILRCVPISNHLYFYWYRQILGQKVEFLVSFYNNEISEKSEIFDDQFSVERPDGSNFTLKIRSTKLEDSAMYFCASGDRSHTFGSGTRLTVV.

The V call is TRBV5-4, the J call TRBJ2-1, with D perhaps TRBD2 (6 bases). This CDR3 spans 13 amino acids. The V and J ends lost 2 bases and 7 bases respectively, with 10 bases between them. Germline lookup yields CDR1 SGHNT and CDR2 YYREEE (reference sequence). As DNA, the CDR3 is TGTGCCAGCAGCTTCCGGAGCGGGAATGAGCAGTTCTTC. Its protein product is CASSFRSGNEQFF.

The rearrangement joins TRBV15 to TRBJ2-7, with TRBD1 identical over 9 bases. Germline CDR1 reads LNHNV; CDR2 reads YYDKDF (reference sequence). This CDR3 comprises 14 residues. Germline trimming cut 3 bases from V and 6 bases from J; bases unmatched to any gene: 6. The CDR3 sequence: CATSSDRGFAEQYF. For the CDR3, the DNA is TGTGCCACCAGCAGCGACAGGGGGTTTGCCGAGCAGTACTTC.

The gene calls are TRBV18 and TRBJ2-7; 7 nucleotides align to TRBD1. Germline loops: CDR1 KGHSH, CDR2 LQKENI. Trimming cost V 3 bases and J 6 bases; bases outside gene matches: 2. CDR3 length: 12 residues. CDR3 protein: CASSPTGPEQYF. The CDR3 DNA follows: TGTGCCAGCTCACCGACAGGGCCCGAGCAGTACTTC.

The rearrangement uses TRBV19 and TRBJ2-3; 7 bases match TRBD1. The CDR3 loop spans 14 amino acids. CDR1 LNHDA and CDR2 SQIVND come from the germline V gene (reference sequence). V lost 7 bases and J lost 2; bases outside the gene matches: 6. DNA for the CDR3: TGTGCCAGTATCGACAGGGTGGACACAGATACGCAGTATTTT. Translating gives CASIDRVDTDTQYF.

The rearrangement links TRBV29-1 to TRBJ2-7; D is unclear. Trimming pared 0 bases from V and 5 bases from J, leaving 11 bases between. This CDR3 comprises 13 residues. The germline V gene has CDR1 SQVTM and CDR2 ANQGSEA. CDR3 residues: CSVEDLGQDEQYF. The CDR3, as DNA: TGCAGCGTTGAAGATCTTGGGCAAGACGAGCAGTACTTC.

This clone is a singleton in its sample. The rearrangement joins TRBV30 to TRBJ2-7, with 11 bases aligning to TRBD2. The CDR3 length is 14 residues. V lost 3 bases and J lost 0; bases outside the gene matches: 1. In germline, CDR1 is GTSNPN, CDR2 SVGIG (reference sequence). CDR3 protein: CAWRGTSGSYEQYF. The CDR3, as DNA: TGTGCCTGGAGAGGGACTAGCGGCTCCTACGAGCAGTACTTC.

A single count supports this clone. A junction end diverges from the germline sequence, so it may reflect a read error. This chain joins TRBV29-1 and TRBJ2-1; a weak D match, TRBD2 (6 bases). The CDR3 has 11 residues. Germline CDR1 and CDR2: SQVTM and ANQGSEA. Here the CDR3 reads CSVAREVVYVF. The DNA of the CDR3 is TGCAGCGTTGCAAGGGAGGTCGTTTACGTCTTC.

The V and J genes are TRBV5-6 and TRBJ2-2; 7 bases are shared with TRBD2. The CDR3 has 16 residues. Trimming cost V 4 bases and J 3 bases; bases outside gene matches: 9. Germline values: CDR1 SGHDT, CDR2 YYEEEE. CDR3 DNA: TGTGCCAGCAGCCCTGGGGGAGCGGGGTACACCGGGGAGCTGTTTTTT. Translated, it gives CASSPGGAGYTGELFF.